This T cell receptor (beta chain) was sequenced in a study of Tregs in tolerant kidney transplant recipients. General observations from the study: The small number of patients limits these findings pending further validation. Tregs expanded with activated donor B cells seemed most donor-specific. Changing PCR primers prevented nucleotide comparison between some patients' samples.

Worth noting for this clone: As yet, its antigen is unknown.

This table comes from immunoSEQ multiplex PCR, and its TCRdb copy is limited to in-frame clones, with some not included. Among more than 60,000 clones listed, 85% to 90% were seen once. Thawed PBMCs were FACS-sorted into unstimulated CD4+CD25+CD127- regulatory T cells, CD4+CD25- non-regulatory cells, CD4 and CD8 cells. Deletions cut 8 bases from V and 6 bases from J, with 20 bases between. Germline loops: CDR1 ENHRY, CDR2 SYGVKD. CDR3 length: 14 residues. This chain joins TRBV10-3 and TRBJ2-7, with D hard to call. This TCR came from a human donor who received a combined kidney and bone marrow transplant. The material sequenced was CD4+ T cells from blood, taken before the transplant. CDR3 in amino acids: CAIGPSGSLGEQYF. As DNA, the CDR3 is TGTGCCATCGGGCCGTCTGGAAGTTTGGGCGAGCAGTACTTC.